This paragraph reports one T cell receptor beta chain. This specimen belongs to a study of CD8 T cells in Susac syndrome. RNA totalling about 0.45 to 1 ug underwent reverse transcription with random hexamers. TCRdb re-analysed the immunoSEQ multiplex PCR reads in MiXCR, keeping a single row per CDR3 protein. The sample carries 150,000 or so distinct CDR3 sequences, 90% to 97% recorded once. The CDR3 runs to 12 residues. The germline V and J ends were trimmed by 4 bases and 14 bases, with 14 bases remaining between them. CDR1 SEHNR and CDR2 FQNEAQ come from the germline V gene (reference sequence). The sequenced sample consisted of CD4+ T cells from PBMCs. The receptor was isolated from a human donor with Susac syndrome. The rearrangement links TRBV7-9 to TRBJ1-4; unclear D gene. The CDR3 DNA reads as TGTGCCAGCAGCTCGTCTCAGATCTCCCTGTTTTTT. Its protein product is CASSSSQISLFF.